Below, 23 T cell receptor beta chains from the same sample are listed, as sequenced in a study. MiXCR was run by TCRdb on the RT-PCR reads, yielding one entry per CDR3 protein. The sample records 550,000 to 750,000 distinct CDR3 sequences, approximately 14% being singletons. The sequencing input was memory CD4+ T cells from blood. The receptors originated from a female donor in good health, serving as a healthy control.

The chain is built from TRBV27 and TRBJ2-3, with 7 bases lining up with TRBD1. V shed 4 bases, J shed 2 bases, and the junction held 9 bases outside the gene matches. CDR1 MNHEY and CDR2 SMNVEV come from the germline V gene (reference sequence). The CDR3 is 16 amino acids. For the CDR3, the DNA is TGTGCCAGCAGTTCGCGACAGGGCCACTTCACAGATACGCAGTATTTT. Translation: CASSSRQGHFTDTQYF.

V usage is TRBV15 and J usage is TRBJ2-5; 12 bases fit TRBD2. Germline CDR1 is LNHNV and CDR2 is YYDKDF (reference sequence). Trimming cost V 3 bases and J 5 bases; bases outside gene matches: 1. The CDR3 spans 14 residues. The CDR3 reads CATSRTSGSETQYF. In DNA form, the CDR3 reads TGTGCCACCAGCAGGACTAGCGGGAGCGAGACCCAGTACTTC.

This clonotype was recorded only once. The V and J genes are TRBV4-2 and TRBJ1-6; no reliable D call. The ends were cut back, 0 bases at V and 7 bases at J, with 4 bases in the middle. CDR1 and CDR2 from the germline V gene are LGHNA and YNFKEQ. This CDR3 is 13 amino acids long. The CDR3 here is CASSQERNSPLHF. CDR3 nucleotide sequence: TGTGCCAGCAGCCAAGAACGGAATTCACCCCTCCACTTT.

The J gene is TRBJ2-7, the V gene TRBV20-1, with D possibly matching TRBD1 (5 bases). The CDR3 covers 16 residues. Germline CDR1 DFQATT, CDR2 SNEGSKA (reference sequence). Trimming left V 5 bases short and J 0 bases short, with 20 bases between. The CDR3 region is CSALNPEQAHSYEQYF. The CDR3, as DNA: TGCAGTGCTCTTAACCCCGAACAGGCCCACTCCTACGAGCAGTACTTC.

This clonotype was seen ten or more times. The rearrangement uses TRBV5-1 and TRBJ2-7; the match to TRBD2 covers 7 bases. The CDR3 consists of 17 residues. CDR1 and CDR2 (germline): SGHRS, YFSETQ. V shed 2 bases, J shed 0 bases, and the junction held 11 bases outside the gene matches. CDR3 sequence: CASSLAFTSGVSYEQYF. CDR3 in DNA: TGCGCCAGCAGCTTAGCGTTTACCAGCGGGGTCTCCTACGAGCAGTACTTC.

This clonotype has ten or more counts. This chain joins TRBV20-1 and TRBJ2-7, with D possibly matching TRBD1 (5 bases). CDR3 length: 12 amino acids. Germline values: CDR1 DFQATT, CDR2 SNEGSKA (reference sequence). Between the trimmed V and J ends, which lost 8 bases and 3 bases, there was a span of 14 bases. The CDR3 sequence is CSTTAGHYEQYF. CDR3 bases: TGCAGTACCACGGCAGGACACTACGAGCAGTACTTC.

This clonotype was detected ten times or more. The chain has TRBV10-3 and TRBJ2-7; 9 bases fit TRBD1. CDR1 is ENHRY, CDR2 SYGVKD, per germline. J gave up 7 bases and V 8 bases, and 9 bases lay outside the gene matches. The CDR3 loop spans 13 amino acids. CDR3 nucleotide sequence: TGTGCCATCGCCGGGACAGGGTCTCTTGAGCAGTACTTC. Amino acid sequence: CAIAGTGSLEQYF.

The rearrangement joins TRBV7-9 to TRBJ2-2; a possible D gene is TRBD2 (6 bases). Germline lookup yields CDR1 SEHNR and CDR2 FQNEAQ (reference sequence). V lost 3 bases to trimming and J lost 0 bases, with 11 bases between them. This CDR3 has 16 amino acids. This chain's CDR3 is CASSLRSGANTGELFF. In DNA, the CDR3 is TGTGCCAGCAGCTTGCGTAGCGGAGCGAACACCGGGGAGCTGTTTTTT.

This clonotype appeared a few times. The chain has TRBV5-5 and TRBJ2-1; 10 bases map to TRBD2. From germline, CDR1 is SGHKS and CDR2 YYEKEE (reference sequence). The CDR3 covers 16 residues. The J segment lost 3 bases and the V segment lost 4 bases, leaving 7 bases of the junction unmatched. CDR3 coding DNA: TGTGCCAGCAGCATCGGACTAGCGGACTTCTACAATGAGCAGTTCTTC. Its protein is CASSIGLADFYNEQFF.

This clonotype showed up many times. The V call is TRBV10-3, the J call TRBJ2-2, with D possibly being TRBD2 (6 bases). Trimming stripped 5 bases from V and 4 bases from J, with 14 bases between. Germline V gene lookup returns CDR1 ENHRY and CDR2 SYGVKD. This CDR3 has 15 amino acids. The CDR3 reads CAISIAEQGTGELFF. The CDR3 DNA sequence: TGTGCCATCAGTATAGCGGAACAAGGCACCGGGGAGCTGTTTTTT.

This clonotype was found once. J is TRBJ2-7 and V is TRBV28; 9 bases are a match to TRBD1. Germline V CDR1 and CDR2: MDHEN, SYDVKM. Trimming removed 6 bases from V and 5 bases from J; junction bases left unmatched: 8. This CDR3 region has 14 residues. As DNA, the CDR3 is TGTGCCAGCAGGGGACAGGGCTTTTTGGACGAGCAGTACTTC. It specifies CASRGQGFLDEQYF.

The chain recombines TRBV24-1 with TRBJ2-2, with 8 bases aligning to TRBD2. The CDR3 length is 13 residues. Per germline, CDR1 KGHDR and CDR2 SFDVKD. V lost 10 bases, J lost 2 bases, and 2 bases stayed unmatched. The CDR3 region is CATSGTNTGELFF. Here the CDR3 DNA reads TGTGCCACTAGCGGGACAAACACCGGGGAGCTGTTTTTT.

CDR3 protein: CASSLHLPGQGTGNTIYF. The CDR3 DNA sequence: TGTGCCAGCAGCCTACACCTTCCCGGACAGGGAACTGGAAACACCATATATTTT. The V and J genes are TRBV11-2 and TRBJ1-3; TRBD1 aligns across 8 bases. Trimming took 5 bases from V and 2 from J; bases not matched to a gene: 14. The CDR3 length is 18 residues. Germline V gene sequence: CDR1 SGHAT, CDR2 FQNNGV.

The table lists this clonotype with a few counts. The gene calls are TRBV27 and TRBJ1-4, with TRBD1 identical over 9 bases. V was pared by 4 bases and J by 6 bases, with 3 bases of the junction left unmatched. Germline V gives CDR1 MNHEY, CDR2 SMNVEV (reference sequence). The CDR3 consists of 14 residues. CDR3 amino acids: CASSSGQGHEKLFF. For the CDR3, the DNA is TGTGCCAGCAGTTCGGGACAGGGCCATGAAAAACTGTTTTTT.

V gene TRBV16 combines with J gene TRBJ1-4; the D gene is possibly TRBD1 (5 bases). Per germline, CDR1 KGHSY and CDR2 FQNENV. The CDR3 has 15 amino acids. V was shortened by 3 bases and J by 4 bases, with 12 bases between the two germline ends. The CDR3 DNA is TGTGCCAGCAGCCATCGCGCAGGGAATAATGAAAAACTGTTTTTT. This codes for CASSHRAGNNEKLFF.

To note about this clonotype: The junction and the germline gene differ at one end; a read error may be behind it. The genes are TRBV5-5 and TRBJ2-1; 8 bases match TRBD1. The CDR3 contains 14 residues. Looked up from germline, CDR1 is SGHKS and CDR2 is YYEKEE (reference sequence). The CDR3 DNA is TGTGCCAGCAGCCCCCTGGACAGGGCTGTGGTAGCGATCTTC. Its translation: CASSPLDRAVVAIF.

Only a few counts were recorded for this clonotype. This rearrangement joins TRBV5-6 to TRBJ2-1; D is unclear. Trimming pared 1 base from V and 4 bases from J, leaving 12 bases between. The CDR3 is made up of 15 amino acids. The V gene's germline CDR1 is SGHDT and CDR2 YYEEEE. In DNA, the CDR3 is TGTGCCAGCAGCTTGCGGTCCGCGAGGTACAATGAGCAGTTCTTC. Translated: CASSLRSARYNEQFF.

V gene TRBV5-5 combines with J gene TRBJ1-5; D might be TRBD1 (6 bases). The CDR3 spans 18 residues. Trimming left V 0 bases short and J 4 bases short, with 20 bases between. Germline CDR1 is SGHKS and CDR2 is YYEKEE (reference sequence). The DNA of the CDR3 is TGTGCCAGCAGCTTGGCTCTGGGGTCGGGGGCATCGAATCAGCCCCAGCATTTT. Amino acid sequence: CASSLALGSGASNQPQHF.

The table lists this clonotype with a few counts. The gene calls are TRBV20-1 and TRBJ1-2, with D tentatively TRBD1 (6 bases). The CDR3 is made up of 12 amino acids. Germline lookup yields CDR1 DFQATT and CDR2 SNEGSKA (reference sequence). With 7 bases removed from V and 3 bases from J, the gap between germline ends came to 12 bases. CDR3 region: CSVGGRYYGYTF. The CDR3 coding sequence is TGCAGTGTTGGGGGGCGCTACTATGGCTACACCTTC.

This clonotype appeared a few times. J is TRBJ2-1 and V is TRBV5-1; no definite D call. CDR1 and CDR2 (germline): SGHRS, YFSETQ. The V end lost 0 bases, the J end lost 5 bases, and 12 bases lay between the germline ends. The CDR3 covers 15 residues. In DNA, the CDR3 is TGCGCCAGCAGCTTGGAGAACATAATCGACAATGAGCAGTTCTTC. This translates into CASSLENIIDNEQFF.

The V call is TRBV7-3, the J call TRBJ2-7; 10 bases fit TRBD2. V shed 5 bases, J shed 3 bases, and the junction held 4 bases outside the gene matches. The CDR3 extends over 14 amino acids. From germline, CDR1 is SGHTA and CDR2 FQGTGA. For the CDR3, the DNA is TGTGCCAGCAGCCTCACTAGCGGGGACTACGAGCAGTACTTC. As protein: CASSLTSGDYEQYF. The complete variable domain, with remaining parts taken from reference TRBV7-3 and TRBJ2-7, reads GAGVSQTPSNKVTEKGKYVELRCDPISGHTALYWYRQSLGQGPEFLIYFQGTGAADDSGLPNDRFFAVRPEGSVSTLKIQRTERGDSAVYLCASSLTSGDYEQYFGPGTRLTVT.

The J gene is TRBJ1-4, the V gene TRBV5-1; the D is unclear. Germline V CDR1 and CDR2: SGHRS, YFSETQ. The CDR3 spans 16 residues. V was pared by 0 bases and J by 3 bases, with 12 bases between. In nucleotides, the CDR3 is TGCGCCAGCAGCTTGGCCCCCGGGAGGGCTAATGAAAAACTGTTTTTT. Translation gives CASSLAPGRANEKLFF.

This clonotype was observed a few times. At one of its ends the junction is not consistent with the germline gene, which may arise from a read error. The gene calls are TRBV9 and TRBJ2-1; 8 bases match TRBD1. The CDR3 is 15 residues long. Germline V gene data show CDR1 as SGDLS and CDR2 as YYNGEE. The CDR3 DNA sequence: TGTGCCAGCAGCGTAGGACAGGGGTCCTTCAATGAGCAGTTCTTC. Translating gives CASSVGQGSFNEQFF.